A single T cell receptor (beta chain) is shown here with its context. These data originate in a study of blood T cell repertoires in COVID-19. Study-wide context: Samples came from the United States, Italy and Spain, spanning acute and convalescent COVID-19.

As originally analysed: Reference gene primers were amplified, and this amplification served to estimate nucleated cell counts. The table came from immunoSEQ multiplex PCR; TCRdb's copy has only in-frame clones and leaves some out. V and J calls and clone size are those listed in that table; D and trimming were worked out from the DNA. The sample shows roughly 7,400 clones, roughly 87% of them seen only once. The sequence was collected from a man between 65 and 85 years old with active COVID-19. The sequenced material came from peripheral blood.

The CDR3 nucleotides are TGTGCCAGCATCCCCCACAGTGGAGGCGAGCAGTACTTC. Translation: CASIPHSGGEQYF. The V gene is TRBV6-5, the J gene TRBJ2-7; D might be TRBD2 (5 bases). V lost 7 bases to trimming and J lost 6 bases, with 16 bases between them. The CDR3 runs 13 residues. Per the germline V gene, CDR1 is MNHEY and CDR2 is SVGAGI.